A selection of T cell receptor beta chains follows, all from one sample in a study of blood T cell repertoires in COVID-19. Sequenced by immunoSEQ multiplex PCR; TCRdb stores in-frame clones only, minus some. The sample includes about 25,000 clones, 81% seen only once; the top ten take around 7%. Sequencing was performed on peripheral blood. The receptors derive from a man aged 70-80 years with acute or convalescent COVID-19. CDR3s include the opening cysteine and the closing phenylalanine or tryptophan. D genes are given only for firm matches. Rows give clone size only sometimes, using once, few, many, or a class for an expanded clone.

>TRBV18|.|TRBJ2-5|.
CASSPRQGSSETQYF
TGTGCCAGCTCACCACGTCAGGGGTCCTCAGAGACCCAGTACTTC
>TRBV19|few|TRBJ1-2|TRBD1
CASSTRPGTGGVDGYTF
TGTGCCAGTAGTACCCGACCCGGGACAGGGGGCGTTGATGGCTACACCTTC
>TRBV7-2|.|TRBJ2-2|.
CASSFWGELSFTGELFF
TGTGCCAGCAGCTTTTGGGGGGAACTCTCCTTCACCGGGGAGCTGTTTTTT
>TRBV7-2|.|TRBJ2-7|.
CASSPKAGDSYEQYF
TGTGCCAGCAGCCCAAAAGCGGGTGACTCCTACGAGCAGTACTTC
>TRBV6-4|few|TRBJ2-1|.
CASSDTTRNEQFF
TGTGCCAGCAGTGACACGACTAGAAATGAGCAGTTCTTC
>TRBV9|.|TRBJ2-7|TRBD2
CASSALSGGAHEQYF
TGTGCCAGCAGCGCCCTAAGCGGGGGGGCCCACGAGCAGTACTTC
>TRBV9|once|TRBJ2-1|.
CASSSGGTENEQFF
TGTGCCAGCAGCTCGGGAGGGACAGAGAATGAGCAGTTCTTC
>TRBV15|.|TRBJ2-7|.
CATSRGGRDYEQYF
TGTGCCACCAGCAGAGGAGGCAGGGACTACGAGCAGTACTTC
>TRBV7-9|.|TRBJ2-5|.
CASSSTGETQYF
TGTGCCAGCAGCTCCACAGGGGAGACCCAGTACTTC
>TRBV5-6|.|TRBJ2-1|.
CASSPTNRVHNEQFF
TGTGCCAGCAGCCCAACGAACCGGGTACACAATGAGCAGTTCTTC
>TRBV3-1/TRBV3-2|.|TRBJ1-3|.
CASSPSGNTIYF
TGTGCCAGCAGCCCATCTGGAAACACCATATATTTT
>TRBV13|few|TRBJ2-3|TRBD2
CASSSSSGRVTSTDTQYF
TGTGCCAGCAGCTCCTCTAGCGGGAGGGTAACTAGCACAGATACGCAGTATTTT
>TRBV2|.|TRBJ1-2|TRBD1
CASSDTGDYGYTF
TGTGCCAGCAGCGACACAGGGGACTATGGCTACACCTTC
>TRBV4-2|.|TRBJ2-3|TRBD2
CASSQPASLAGDPTDTQYF
TGTGCCAGCAGCCAACCCGCATCCTTAGCGGGGGACCCCACAGATACGCAGTATTTT
>TRBV4-1|.|TRBJ2-5|.
CASSQARAETQYF
TGCGCCAGCAGCCAAGCCAGGGCAGAGACCCAGTACTTC
>TRBV10-1|once|TRBJ1-2|.
CASNVAGKRNYGYTF
TGCGCCAGCAATGTAGCAGGGAAGCGTAACTATGGCTACACCTTC
>TRBV29-1|.|TRBJ2-3|.
CSGGQSSSTDTQYF
TGCAGCGGTGGACAGTCGTCTAGCACAGATACGCAGTATTTT
>TRBV5-1|.|TRBJ2-5|.
CASSAKETQYF
TGCGCCAGCAGCGCGAAAGAGACCCAGTACTTC
>TRBV24-1|.|TRBJ2-3|TRBD2
CATSDPSGGFTDTQYF
TGTGCCACCAGTGACCCTAGCGGGGGCTTCACAGATACGCAGTATTTT
>TRBV5-6|.|TRBJ2-3|.
CASSSQGSTDTQYF
TGTGCCAGCAGCTCCCAGGGTAGCACAGATACGCAGTATTTT
>TRBV2|.|TRBJ1-5|.
CASSDRRNQPQHF
TGTGCCAGCAGCGACAGGAGAAATCAGCCCCAGCATTTT
>TRBV9|.|TRBJ2-1|TRBD2
CASSFLAGGSYNEQFF
TGTGCCAGCAGCTTTCTAGCGGGGGGCTCCTACAATGAGCAGTTCTTC
>TRBV4-3|.|TRBJ1-5|.
CASSPGEEGLSVAGNQPQHF
TGCGCCAGCAGCCCTGGAGAGGAGGGACTTTCGGTTGCTGGCAATCAGCCCCAGCATTTT
>TRBV30|once|TRBJ1-2|.
CAWGRVLGYTF
TGTGCCTGGGGTCGCGTATTAGGCTACACCTTC
>TRBV7-2|.|TRBJ2-2|.
CASSFLTSTGELFF
TGTGCCAGCAGCTTTTTGACTTCCACCGGGGAGCTGTTTTTT
>TRBV6-1|.|TRBJ1-1|.
CASFGGFMNTEAFF
TGTGCCAGTTTCGGGGGGTTCATGAACACTGAAGCTTTCTTT
>TRBV9|.|TRBJ2-6|.
CASSSSSGANVLTF
TGTGCCAGCAGTTCCAGCTCTGGGGCCAACGTCCTGACTTTC
>TRBV4-3|.|TRBJ2-5|TRBD2
CASSQETGLAGGETQYF
TGCGCCAGCAGCCAAGAGACGGGACTAGCGGGAGGAGAGACCCAGTACTTC
>TRBV5-6|few|TRBJ2-3|.
CASSLLSTPDTQYF
TGTGCCAGCAGCTTGTTATCTACCCCAGATACGCAGTATTTT
>TRBV29-1|.|TRBJ2-3|.
CSVERFGVHTQYF
TGCAGCGTTGAAAGATTCGGGGTTCATACGCAGTATTTT
>TRBV9|.|TRBJ2-2|TRBD1
CASSIRDRGTGELFF
TGTGCCAGCAGCATCCGGGACAGGGGGACCGGGGAGCTGTTTTTT
>TRBV5-6|.|TRBJ1-2|TRBD1
CASSGPTGGYGYTF
TGTGCCAGCAGCGGACCTACAGGGGGATATGGCTACACCTTC
>TRBV28|.|TRBJ1-5|TRBD1
CASSPLPPDRVGQPQHF
TGTGCCAGCAGTCCACTACCCCCCGACAGGGTTGGTCAGCCCCAGCATTTT
>TRBV10-1|.|TRBJ2-5|.
CASSEGPYQETQYF
TGCGCCAGCAGTGAGGGGCCGTACCAAGAGACCCAGTACTTC
>TRBV4-2|.|TRBJ1-1|.
CASSQERRGARMSTEAFF
TGTGCCAGCAGCCAAGAACGGCGCGGGGCGAGAATGTCCACTGAAGCTTTCTTT
>TRBV5-1|.|TRBJ2-1|.
CASSFGGSSSYNEQFF
TGCGCCAGCAGCTTCGGGGGATCGAGCTCCTACAATGAGCAGTTCTTC
>TRBV2|.|TRBJ2-1|.
CASSAVPFREQFF
TGTGCCAGCAGTGCCGTCCCGTTCAGGGAGCAGTTCTTC
>TRBV27|.|TRBJ1-5|.
CASSFDRPINQPQHF
TGTGCCAGCAGTTTTGACAGACCGATCAATCAGCCCCAGCATTTT
>TRBV25-1|.|TRBJ1-3|.
CASAGSGNTIYF
TGTGCCAGCGCAGGATCTGGAAACACCATATATTTT
>TRBV25-1|.|TRBJ2-3|.
CASSESGYNTQYF
TGTGCCAGCAGTGAGTCCGGGTACAATACGCAGTATTTT
>TRBV15|.|TRBJ2-7|TRBD1
CATSRSVPGTGNYEQYF
TGTGCCACCAGCAGATCTGTTCCCGGGACAGGGAACTACGAGCAGTACTTC
>TRBV30|.|TRBJ1-6|.
CAWRVRGLAALHF
TGTGCCTGGAGAGTCAGAGGCTTGGCGGCCCTCCACTTT
>TRBV7-9|.|TRBJ2-7|TRBD2
CASSLLAGAYEQYF
TGTGCCAGCAGCTTACTAGCGGGAGCCTACGAGCAGTACTTC
>TRBV5-1|.|TRBJ2-7|.
CASTGTAGSYEQYF
TGCGCCAGCACCGGGACTGCTGGCTCCTACGAGCAGTACTTC
>TRBV6-2/TRBV6-3|.|TRBJ2-3|.
CASSPSGVGSYAPQYF
TGTGCCAGCAGCCCTTCAGGGGTTGGTAGTTATGCCCCGCAGTATTTT
>TRBV5-4|.|TRBJ2-7|.
CASSQQGWSYEQYF
TGTGCCAGCAGTCAGCAGGGCTGGTCCTACGAGCAGTACTTC
>TRBV7-2|.|TRBJ2-1|TRBD2
CASSPDASGRSNEQFF
TGTGCCAGCAGCCCCGACGCTAGCGGGAGGAGCAATGAGCAGTTCTTC
>TRBV7-9|.|TRBJ1-1|TRBD1
CASSYRGTDTEAFF
TGTGCCAGCTCCTACAGGGGTACGGACACTGAAGCTTTCTTT